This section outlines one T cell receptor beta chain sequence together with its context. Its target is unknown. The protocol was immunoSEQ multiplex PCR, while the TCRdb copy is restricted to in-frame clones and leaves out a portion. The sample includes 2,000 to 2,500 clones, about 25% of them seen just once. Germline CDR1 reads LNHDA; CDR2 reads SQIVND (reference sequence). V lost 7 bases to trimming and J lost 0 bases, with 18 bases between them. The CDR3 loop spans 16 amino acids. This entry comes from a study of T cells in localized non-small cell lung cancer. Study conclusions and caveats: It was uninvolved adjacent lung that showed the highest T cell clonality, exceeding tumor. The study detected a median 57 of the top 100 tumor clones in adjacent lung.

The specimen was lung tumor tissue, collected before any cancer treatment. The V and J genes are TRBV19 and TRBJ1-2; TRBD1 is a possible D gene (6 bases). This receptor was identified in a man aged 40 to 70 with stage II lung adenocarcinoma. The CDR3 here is CASIAQGSNANYGYTF. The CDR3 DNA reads TGTGCCAGTATAGCACAGGGTTCAAACGCTAACTATGGCTACACCTTC.